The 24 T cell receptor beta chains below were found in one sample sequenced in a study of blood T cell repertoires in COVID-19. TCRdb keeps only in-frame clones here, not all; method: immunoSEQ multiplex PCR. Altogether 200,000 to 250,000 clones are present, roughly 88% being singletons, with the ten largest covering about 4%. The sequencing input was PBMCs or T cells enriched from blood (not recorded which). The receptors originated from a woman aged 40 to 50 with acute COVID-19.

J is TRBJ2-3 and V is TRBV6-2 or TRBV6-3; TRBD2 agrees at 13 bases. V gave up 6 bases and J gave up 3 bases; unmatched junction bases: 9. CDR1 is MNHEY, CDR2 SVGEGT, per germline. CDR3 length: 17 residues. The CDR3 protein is CASSTSGGALRTDTQYF. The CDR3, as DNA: TGTGCCAGCAGCACTAGCGGGGGGGCTTTGAGGACAGATACGCAGTATTTT.

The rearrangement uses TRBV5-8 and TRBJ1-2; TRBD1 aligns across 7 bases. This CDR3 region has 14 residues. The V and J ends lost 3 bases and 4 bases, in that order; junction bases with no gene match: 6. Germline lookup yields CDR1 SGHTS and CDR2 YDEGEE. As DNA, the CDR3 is TGTGCCAGCAGCTCCCGGGACAGAATCTATGGCTACACCTTC. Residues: CASSSRDRIYGYTF. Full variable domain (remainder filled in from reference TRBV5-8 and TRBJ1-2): EAGVTQSPTHLIKTRGQQATLRCSPISGHTSVYWYQQALGLGLQFLLWYDEGEERNRGNFPPRFSGRQFPNYSSELNVNALELEDSALYLCASSSRDRIYGYTFGSGTRLTVV.

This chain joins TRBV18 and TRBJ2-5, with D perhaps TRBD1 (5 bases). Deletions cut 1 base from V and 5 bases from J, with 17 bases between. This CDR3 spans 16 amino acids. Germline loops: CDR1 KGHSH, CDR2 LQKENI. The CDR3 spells CASSPQRVQGEETQYF. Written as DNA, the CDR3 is TGTGCCAGCTCACCACAACGTGTTCAGGGCGAGGAGACCCAGTACTTC.

This chain's CDR3 is CASRPGGSTEAFF. The CDR3 DNA sequence: TGTGCCAGCCGACCGGGTGGGAGCACTGAAGCTTTCTTT. The chain has TRBV28 and TRBJ1-1; no reliable D call. The CDR3 runs 13 residues. V gave up 8 bases and J gave up 4 bases, with 14 bases separating them. Germline-derived CDR1 and CDR2 are MDHEN and SYDVKM.

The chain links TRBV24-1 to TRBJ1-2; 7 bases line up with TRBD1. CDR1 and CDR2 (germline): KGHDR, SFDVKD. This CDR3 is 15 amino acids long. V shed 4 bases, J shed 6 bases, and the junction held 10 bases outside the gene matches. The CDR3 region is CATSDSAGTENGYTF. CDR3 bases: TGTGCCACCAGTGACTCCGCCGGGACAGAGAATGGCTACACCTTC.

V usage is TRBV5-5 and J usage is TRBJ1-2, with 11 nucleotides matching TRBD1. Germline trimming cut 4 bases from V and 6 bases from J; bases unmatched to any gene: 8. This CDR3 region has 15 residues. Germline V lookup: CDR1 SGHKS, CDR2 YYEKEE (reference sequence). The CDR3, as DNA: TGTGCCAGCAGCGGCGGACAGGGGGCATTCAATGGCTACACCTTC. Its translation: CASSGGQGAFNGYTF.

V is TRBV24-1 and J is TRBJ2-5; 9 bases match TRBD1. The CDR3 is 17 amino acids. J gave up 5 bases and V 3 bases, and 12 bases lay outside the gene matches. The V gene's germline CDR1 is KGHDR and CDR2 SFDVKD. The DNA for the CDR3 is TGTGCCACCAGTGATACCCGTAACAGGGGGCGGACGGAGACCCAGTACTTC. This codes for CATSDTRNRGRTETQYF.

This CDR3 reads CASSPNQAGAQATNEKLFF. The CDR3 nucleotides read TGTGCCAGCTCACCGAACCAGGCGGGGGCGCAGGCAACTAATGAAAAACTGTTTTTT. The chain has TRBV18 and TRBJ1-4; tentative D call: TRBD1 (6 bases). Per germline, CDR1 KGHSH and CDR2 LQKENI. The CDR3 is 19 amino acids. V lost 3 bases and J lost 0, with 20 bases in between.

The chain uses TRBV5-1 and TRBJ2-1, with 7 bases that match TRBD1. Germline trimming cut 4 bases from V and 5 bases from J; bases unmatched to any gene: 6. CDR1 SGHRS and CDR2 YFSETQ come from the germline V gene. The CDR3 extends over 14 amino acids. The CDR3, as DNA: TGCGCCAGCAGCAAGGGACAGTCAAACAATGAGCAGTTCTTC. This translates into CASSKGQSNNEQFF.

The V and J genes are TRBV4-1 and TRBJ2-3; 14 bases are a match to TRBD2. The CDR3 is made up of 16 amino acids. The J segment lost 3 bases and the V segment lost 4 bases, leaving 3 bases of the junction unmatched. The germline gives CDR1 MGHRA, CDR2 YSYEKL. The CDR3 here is CASSLGTSGGTDTQYF. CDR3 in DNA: TGCGCCAGCAGCCTGGGGACTAGCGGGGGAACAGATACGCAGTATTTT.

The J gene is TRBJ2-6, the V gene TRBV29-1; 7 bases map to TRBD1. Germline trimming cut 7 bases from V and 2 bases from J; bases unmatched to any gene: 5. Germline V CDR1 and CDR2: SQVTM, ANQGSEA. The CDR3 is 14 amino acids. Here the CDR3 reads CSAGDRAGANVLTF. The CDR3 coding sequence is TGCAGCGCGGGTGACAGGGCTGGGGCCAACGTCCTGACTTTC.

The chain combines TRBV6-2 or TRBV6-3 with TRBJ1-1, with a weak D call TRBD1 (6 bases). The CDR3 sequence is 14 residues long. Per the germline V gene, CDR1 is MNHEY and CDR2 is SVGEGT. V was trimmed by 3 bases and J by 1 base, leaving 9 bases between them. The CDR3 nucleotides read TGTGCCAGCAGTTATCAGACAGGGAACACTGAAGCTTTCTTT. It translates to CASSYQTGNTEAFF.

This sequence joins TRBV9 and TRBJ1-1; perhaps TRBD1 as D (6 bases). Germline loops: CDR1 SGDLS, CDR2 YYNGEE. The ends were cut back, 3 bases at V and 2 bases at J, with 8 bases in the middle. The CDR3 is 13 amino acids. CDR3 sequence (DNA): TGTGCCAGCAGCGCAGGGGTCAACACTGAAGCTTTCTTT. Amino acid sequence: CASSAGVNTEAFF.

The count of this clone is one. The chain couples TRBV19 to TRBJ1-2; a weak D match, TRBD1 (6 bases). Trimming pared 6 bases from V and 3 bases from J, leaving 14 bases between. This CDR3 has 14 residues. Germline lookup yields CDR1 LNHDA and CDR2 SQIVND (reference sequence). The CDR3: CASRNRAADYGYTF. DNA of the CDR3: TGTGCCAGTAGAAACAGGGCTGCTGACTATGGCTACACCTTC. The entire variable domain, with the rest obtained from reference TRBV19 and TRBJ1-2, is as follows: DGGITQSPKYLFRKEGQNVTLSCEQNLNHDAMYWYRQDPGQGLRLIYYSQIVNDFQKGDIAEGYSVSREKKESFPLTVTSAQKNPTAFYLCASRNRAADYGYTFGSGTRLTVV.

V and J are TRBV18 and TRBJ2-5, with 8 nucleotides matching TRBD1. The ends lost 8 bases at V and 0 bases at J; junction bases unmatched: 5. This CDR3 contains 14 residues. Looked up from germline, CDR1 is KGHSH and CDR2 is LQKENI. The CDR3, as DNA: TGTGCCAGCCACCGGGACAGGAACCAAGAGACCCAGTACTTC. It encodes CASHRDRNQETQYF.

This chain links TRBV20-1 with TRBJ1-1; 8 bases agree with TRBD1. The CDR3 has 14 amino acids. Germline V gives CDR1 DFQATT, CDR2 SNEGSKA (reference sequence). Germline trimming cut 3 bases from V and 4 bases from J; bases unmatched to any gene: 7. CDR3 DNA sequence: TGCAGTGCTAGTCAGGGGGCCTGGGGCACTGAAGCTTTCTTT. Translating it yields CSASQGAWGTEAFF.

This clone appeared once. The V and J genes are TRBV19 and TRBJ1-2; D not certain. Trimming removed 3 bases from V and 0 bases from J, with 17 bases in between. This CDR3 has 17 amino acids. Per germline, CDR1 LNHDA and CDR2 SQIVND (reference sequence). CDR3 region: CASSIIRQGLANYGYTF. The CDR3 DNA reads TGTGCCAGTAGTATTATCCGGCAAGGTCTAGCTAACTATGGCTACACCTTC. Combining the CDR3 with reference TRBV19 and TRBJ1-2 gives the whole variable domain DGGITQSPKYLFRKEGQNVTLSCEQNLNHDAMYWYRQDPGQGLRLIYYSQIVNDFQKGDIAEGYSVSREKKESFPLTVTSAQKNPTAFYLCASSIIRQGLANYGYTFGSGTRLTVV.

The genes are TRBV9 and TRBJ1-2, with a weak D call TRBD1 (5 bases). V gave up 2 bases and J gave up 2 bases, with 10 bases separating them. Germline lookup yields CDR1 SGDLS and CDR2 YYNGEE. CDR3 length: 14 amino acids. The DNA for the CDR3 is TGTGCCAGCAGCGTCTCAGGACAAAACTATGGCTACACCTTC. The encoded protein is CASSVSGQNYGYTF.

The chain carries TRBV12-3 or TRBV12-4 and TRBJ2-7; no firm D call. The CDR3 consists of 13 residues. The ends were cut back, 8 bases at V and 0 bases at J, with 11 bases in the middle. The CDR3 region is CASGRQVSYEQYF. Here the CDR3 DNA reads TGTGCCAGCGGTAGGCAGGTCTCCTACGAGCAGTACTTC.

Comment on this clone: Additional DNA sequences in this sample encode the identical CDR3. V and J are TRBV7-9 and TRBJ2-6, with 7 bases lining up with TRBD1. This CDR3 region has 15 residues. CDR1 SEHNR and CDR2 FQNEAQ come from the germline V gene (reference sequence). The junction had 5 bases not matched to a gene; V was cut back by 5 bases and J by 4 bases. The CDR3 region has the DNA TGTGCCAGCAGCGACACAGGGGCCGGGGCCAACGTCCTGACTTTC. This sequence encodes CASSDTGAGANVLTF.

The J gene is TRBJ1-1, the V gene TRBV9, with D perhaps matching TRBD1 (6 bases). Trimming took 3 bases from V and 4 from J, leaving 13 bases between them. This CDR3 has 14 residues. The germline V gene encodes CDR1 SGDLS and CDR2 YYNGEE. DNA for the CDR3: TGTGCCAGCAGCGCGACGGGCAGGGGCACTGAAGCTTTCTTT. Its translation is CASSATGRGTEAFF.

CDR3 DNA sequence: TGCAGGATAACAGTGAACACTGAAGCTTTCTTT. Amino acid sequence: CRITVNTEAFF. The chain combines TRBV20-1 with TRBJ1-1; D unclear. CDR3 length equals 11 residues. CDR1 and CDR2 from the germline V gene are DFQATT and SNEGSKA (reference sequence).

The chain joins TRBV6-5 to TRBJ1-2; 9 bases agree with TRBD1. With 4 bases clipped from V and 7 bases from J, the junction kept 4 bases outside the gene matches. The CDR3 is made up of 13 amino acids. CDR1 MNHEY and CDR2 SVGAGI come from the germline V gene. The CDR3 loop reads CASSFTGGRGYTF. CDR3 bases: TGTGCCAGCAGTTTCACAGGGGGCCGTGGCTACACCTTC.

Here the CDR3 reads CASSPQVFSQHF. The CDR3 region has the DNA TGTGCCAGCAGTCCCCAGGTCTTTTCCCAGCATTTT. V and J are TRBV28 and TRBJ1-5, with D hard to call. The CDR3 covers 12 residues. Germline values: CDR1 MDHEN, CDR2 SYDVKM. Trimming took off 5 bases at V and 11 bases at J, with 13 bases between the two ends.